The 17 T cell receptor beta chains below were found in one sample sequenced in a study of T cells after yellow fever vaccination. TCRdb analysed the 5' RACE reads with MiXCR anew, one entry per CDR3 protein. This sample yields roughly 160,000 distinct CDR3 sequences, of which 7% to 10% are seen a single time; under 40% belongs to the top ten. The specimen comprised CD8+ T cells sorted from PBMCs, sampled 45 days after the yellow fever booster vaccination. These receptor sequences come from a man aged 18 to 29 who received the YFV17D yellow fever vaccine.

V gene TRBV5-4 combines with J gene TRBJ2-6; TRBD2 matches 8 bases. The CDR3 covers 18 residues. V was pared by 4 bases and J by 0 bases, with 9 bases of the junction left unmatched. Germline V gene data show CDR1 as SGHNT and CDR2 as YYREEE (reference sequence). The CDR3: CASSRGLAGGSGANVLTF. The CDR3 DNA is TGTGCCAGCAGCCGCGGACTCGCGGGGGGCTCTGGGGCCAACGTCCTGACTTTC.

The J gene is TRBJ1-1, the V gene TRBV7-9; TRBD1 matches at 9 bases. This CDR3 contains 15 residues. The V gene's germline CDR1 is SEHNR and CDR2 FQNEAQ (reference sequence). Germline trimming cut 5 bases from V and 4 bases from J; bases unmatched to any gene: 8. CDR3: CASSATDRGVTEAFF. CDR3 sequence (DNA): TGTGCCAGCAGCGCAACGGACAGGGGCGTCACTGAAGCTTTCTTT.

V and J are TRBV20-1 and TRBJ2-4; a possible D gene is TRBD1 (5 bases). Trimming removed 6 bases at V and 2 bases at J, with 11 bases between. The germline gives CDR1 DFQATT, CDR2 SNEGSKA (reference sequence). The CDR3 totals 13 residues. The CDR3 sequence: CSAGRTSKNIQYF. The CDR3 nucleotides are TGCAGTGCCGGCAGGACATCCAAAAACATTCAGTACTTC.

This clonotype was seen at least ten times. The chain recombines TRBV29-1 with TRBJ2-1; D uncertain. Germline-derived CDR1 and CDR2 are SQVTM and ANQGSEA. The CDR3 is 14 residues long. V lost 7 bases and J 0 bases, leaving 13 bases between the germline ends. CDR3: CSAPDGHSYNEQFF. The CDR3 nucleotides are TGCAGCGCCCCAGACGGGCACTCCTACAATGAGCAGTTCTTC.

This clonotype was detected a few times. In nucleotides, the CDR3 is TGTGCCAGCAGTTACTCGGCAGACTACGAGCAGTACGTC. As protein: CASSYSADYEQYV. The V and J genes are TRBV6-6 and TRBJ2-7; D unclear. Trimming removed 0 bases at V and 3 bases at J, with 6 bases between. CDR3 length equals 13 residues. CDR1 and CDR2 from the germline V gene are MNHNY and SVGAGI (reference sequence).

The genes are TRBV6-6 and TRBJ2-2; D remains unclear. The CDR3 consists of 15 residues. Trimming left V 2 bases short and J 0 bases short, with 7 bases between. Germline loops: CDR1 MNHNY, CDR2 SVGAGI (reference sequence). CDR3 DNA: TGTGCCAGCAGTTACGAGAGAGCGAACACCGGGGAGCTGTTTTTT. Translating gives CASSYERANTGELFF.

This clonotype was picked up many times. This chain links TRBV12-3 or TRBV12-4 with TRBJ2-1; tentative D call: TRBD2 (6 bases). The CDR3 runs 14 residues. V was cut by 4 bases and J by 3 bases, with 10 bases left in between. The CDR3 here is CASSSGTYYNEQFF. The CDR3, as DNA: TGTGCCAGCAGTTCGGGGACTTACTACAATGAGCAGTTCTTC.

In its sample, this clonotype was seen a few times. The genes are TRBV4-3 and TRBJ2-3, with TRBD2 as a possible D gene (5 bases). The germline CDR1 and CDR2 sequences are LGHNA and YSLEER. The CDR3 runs 15 residues. Trimming left V 0 bases short and J 1 base short, with 8 bases between. The CDR3 is CASSQEGSGTDTQYF. The CDR3 DNA follows: TGCGCCAGCAGCCAAGAGGGTAGCGGCACAGATACGCAGTATTTT.

This clonotype came up many times. The V and J genes are TRBV5-5 and TRBJ2-7; a possible D gene is TRBD1 (6 bases). The CDR3 has 15 amino acids. Germline CDR1 reads SGHKS; CDR2 reads YYEKEE (reference sequence). With 7 bases removed from V and 4 bases from J, the gap between germline ends came to 21 bases. CDR3 protein: CASLEVPGHPYEQYF. CDR3 DNA: TGTGCCAGCCTTGAAGTCCCGGGACACCCATACGAGCAGTACTTC.

The genes are TRBV4-2 and TRBJ1-1, with D unresolved. Germline assignment: CDR1 LGHNA and CDR2 YNFKEQ. V lost 1 base and J 10 bases, leaving 10 bases between the germline ends. The length of the CDR3 is 12 residues. This CDR3 is CASSQGNVGAFF. In DNA, the CDR3 is TGTGCCAGCAGCCAAGGGAATGTTGGAGCTTTCTTT.

J is TRBJ2-3 and V is TRBV20-1, with 8 bases that match TRBD2. Germline V gene sequence: CDR1 DFQATT, CDR2 SNEGSKA (reference sequence). The CDR3 length is 17 residues. The J segment lost 5 bases and the V segment lost 3 bases, leaving 16 bases of the junction unmatched. CDR3 DNA: TGCAGTGCTAGTATCGTGACTAGCGTCCGTTCGGGAGATACGCAGTATTTT. Translation: CSASIVTSVRSGDTQYF.

In this sample, this clonotype turned up a few times. The chain recombines TRBV5-1 with TRBJ2-3, with D tentatively TRBD1 (6 bases). This CDR3 is 15 amino acids long. Trimming cost V 7 bases and J 1 base, with 16 bases left between them. Germline CDR1 SGHRS, CDR2 YFSETQ. The CDR3 bases are TGCGCCAGCCGACCCCGCCCAGGGGGCACAGATACGCAGTATTTT. Its protein product is CASRPRPGGTDTQYF.

The rearrangement uses TRBV20-1 and TRBJ2-7, with no clear D. The germline CDR1 and CDR2 sequences are DFQATT and SNEGSKA (reference sequence). The CDR3 is 13 residues long. V was cut by 3 bases and J by 1 base, with 10 bases left in between. The CDR3 DNA reads as TGCAGTGCTAGCGGAGAGAAGTCCTACGAGCAGTACTTC. Translated, it gives CSASGEKSYEQYF.

CDR3 region: CASSSRGGIQYF. For the CDR3, the DNA is TGTGCCAGCAGCTCCCGGGGAGGCATTCAGTACTTC. This chain connects TRBV7-6 to TRBJ2-4, with D possibly TRBD2 on 6 matching bases. The germline gives CDR1 SGHVS, CDR2 FNYEAQ. The CDR3 spans 12 residues. V was cut by 4 bases and J by 9 bases, with 10 bases left in between. Using reference TRBV7-6 and TRBJ2-4 for the parts outside the CDR3, the full variable domain is GAGVSQSPRYKVTKRGQDVALRCDPISGHVSLYWYRQALGQGPEFLTYFNYEAQQDKSGLPNDRFSAERPEGSISTLTIQRTEQRDSAMYRCASSSRGGIQYFGAGTRLSVL.

The chain is built from TRBV4-3 and TRBJ1-1; no firm D call. CDR1 is LGHNA, CDR2 YSLEER, per germline. Between the trimmed V and J ends, which lost 3 bases and 1 base, there was a span of 9 bases. This CDR3 has 14 residues. CDR3 sequence reads: CASSHGRGNTEAFF. In nucleotides, the CDR3 is TGCGCCAGCAGCCACGGACGGGGGAACACTGAAGCTTTCTTT.

This clonotype has at least ten counts. The V and J genes are TRBV5-1 and TRBJ1-1; 8 bases fit TRBD1. Looked up from germline, CDR1 is SGHRS and CDR2 is YFSETQ. Trimming at V came to 5 bases and at J to 5 bases, leaving 11 bases not matched to a gene. This CDR3 contains 15 residues. CDR3 bases: TGCGCCAGCAGAAGGTTCAGGGGGCCTAATACTGAAGCTTTCTTT. It is translated as CASRRFRGPNTEAFF.

This clonotype has more than one count but fewer than ten. The V and J genes are TRBV7-9 and TRBJ2-6, with unresolved D. Germline CDR1 and CDR2: SEHNR and FQNEAQ (reference sequence). There are 17 residues in the CDR3. The V gene lost 3 bases and the J gene lost 0 bases, with 12 bases spanning the gap. The DNA for the CDR3 is TGTGCCAGCAGCTTTACGCAGGAAAGCTCTGGGGCCAACGTCCTGACTTTC. As protein: CASSFTQESSGANVLTF.